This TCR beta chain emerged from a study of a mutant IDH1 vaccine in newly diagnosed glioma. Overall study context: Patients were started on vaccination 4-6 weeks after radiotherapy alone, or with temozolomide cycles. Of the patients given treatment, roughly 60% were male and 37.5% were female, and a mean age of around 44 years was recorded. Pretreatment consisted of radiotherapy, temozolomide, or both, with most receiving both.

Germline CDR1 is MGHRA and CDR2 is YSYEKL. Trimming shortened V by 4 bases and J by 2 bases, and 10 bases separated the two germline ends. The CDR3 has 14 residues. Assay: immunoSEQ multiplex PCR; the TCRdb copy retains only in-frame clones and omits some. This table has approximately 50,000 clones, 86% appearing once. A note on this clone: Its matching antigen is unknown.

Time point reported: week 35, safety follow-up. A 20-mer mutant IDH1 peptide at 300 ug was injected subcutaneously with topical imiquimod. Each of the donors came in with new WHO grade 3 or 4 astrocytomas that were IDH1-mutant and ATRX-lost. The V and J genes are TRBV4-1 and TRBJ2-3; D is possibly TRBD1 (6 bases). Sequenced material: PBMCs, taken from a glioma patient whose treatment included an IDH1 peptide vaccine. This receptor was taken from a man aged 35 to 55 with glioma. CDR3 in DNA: TGCGCCAGCAGCCTGGACAGTCACACAGATACGCAGTATTTT. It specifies CASSLDSHTDTQYF.